This T cell receptor (beta chain) was obtained from a study of blood T cell repertoires in COVID-19. Background on the study: PBMCs, B-cell-depleted T cells, or T cells provided the cDNA or gDNA that made up the material.

Generated by immunoSEQ multiplex PCR, the TCRdb table keeps only in-frame clones and is missing some. The data show 250,000 to 300,000 clones, 90% seen once. The clonotype was recovered from a woman in her sixties with COVID-19, enrolled during active disease. The sequencing input was peripheral blood.

The CDR3 DNA reads TGTGCCACCAGCAGGGGGGGACAGGGGAACACTGAAGCTTTCTTT. It codes for CATSRGGQGNTEAFF. V usage is TRBV15 and J usage is TRBJ1-1; 9 nucleotides agree with TRBD1. CDR3 size: 15 residues. Trimming removed 3 bases from V and 1 base from J; junction bases left unmatched: 3. Germline CDR1 LNHNV, CDR2 YYDKDF (reference sequence).